This is a list of T cell receptor beta chains from one sample in a study of cytomegalovirus exposure and HLA in healthy donors. Here immunoSEQ multiplex PCR was the method, and the copy in TCRdb shows in-frame clones only, minus some. This table has around 140,000 clones, over 65% appearing once. What was sequenced was PBMCs. All receptors come from a man aged 35 to 55 in good health and CMV-seronegative. Each CDR3 is given with its conserved first and last residue. D genes are given only for firm matches. The listing skips clone size in some rows; elsewhere it reads once, few, many or a size class.

>-|TRBD1|TRBJ2-3|16|TRBV5-1
CASSWTGTGGPDTQYF
TGCGCCAGCAGCTGGACCGGGACAGGGGGCCCAGATACGCAGTATTTT
>few|-|TRBJ2-5|13|TRBV19
CASSIPGTETQYF
TGTGCCAGTAGTATTCCGGGTACGGAGACCCAGTACTTC
>-|-|TRBJ1-6|14|TRBV5-1
CASSLREINSPLHF
TGCGCCAGCAGCTTACGGGAGATTAATTCACCCCTCCACTTT
>few|-|TRBJ2-1|16|TRBV7-2
CASSRVGGHSYNEQFF
TGTGCCAGCTCCCGTGTTGGCGGCCATTCCTACAATGAGCAGTTCTTC
>-|-|TRBJ1-5|18|TRBV27
CASSLSGPPGIVNQPQHF
TGTGCCAGCAGTTTATCCGGGCCTCCAGGGATTGTCAATCAGCCCCAGCATTTT
>-|-|TRBJ1-1|11|TRBV6-5
CASSTRTEAFF
TGTGCCAGCAGTACCAGGACAGAAGCTTTCTTT
>-|-|TRBJ2-7|17|TRBV30
CAWSGFFKQKTAYEQYF
TGTGCCTGGAGTGGTTTTTTCAAACAGAAGACGGCATACGAGCAGTACTTC
>-|TRBD1|TRBJ2-7|13|TRBV6-5
CASSPTGGYEQYF
TGTGCCAGCAGTCCGACAGGGGGCTACGAGCAGTACTTC
>-|TRBD1|TRBJ2-1|14|TRBV6-5
CASSILDRGNEQFF
TGTGCCAGCAGTATTCTTGACAGGGGGAATGAGCAGTTCTTC
>-|-|TRBJ2-2|13|TRBV27
CASSLFLPGELFF
TGTGCCAGCAGTTTATTCCTCCCCGGGGAGCTGTTTTTT
>once|TRBD1|TRBJ2-2|16|TRBV9
CANSVARDRGPGELFF
TGTGCCAACAGCGTAGCTAGGGACAGGGGCCCCGGGGAGCTGTTTTTT
>-|-|TRBJ1-5|15|TRBV6-6
CASSYSGDGAQPQHF
TGTGCCAGCAGTTACTCGGGAGATGGAGCCCAGCCCCAGCATTTT
>-|-|TRBJ1-1|13|TRBV6-5
CASSPGGNTEAFF
TGTGCCAGCAGTCCCGGAGGGAACACTGAAGCTTTCTTT
>-|-|TRBJ2-7|14|TRBV19
CASSIQGFTYEQYF
TGTGCCAGTAGTATCCAGGGGTTCACCTACGAGCAGTACTTC
>-|TRBD2|TRBJ2-7|14|TRBV7-9
CASSPSGGSYEQYF
TGTGCCAGCAGTCCAAGCGGGGGGTCCTACGAGCAGTACTTC
>-|-|TRBJ2-6|16|TRBV9
CASSVASGIGANVLTF
TGTGCCAGCAGCGTAGCAAGCGGCATTGGGGCCAACGTCCTGACTTTC
>-|-|TRBJ1-3|15|TRBV7-2
CASSFGSRSGNTIYF
TGTGCCAGCAGCTTCGGATCCAGGTCTGGAAACACCATATATTTT
>few|TRBD1|TRBJ1-3|14|TRBV5-4
CASSVTGVGNTIYF
TGTGCCAGCAGCGTGACAGGGGTTGGAAACACCATATATTTT
>-|-|TRBJ2-7|12|TRBV7-9
CASSPDFYEQYF
TGTGCCAGCAGCCCGGACTTCTACGAGCAGTACTTC
>-|TRBD1|TRBJ1-5|13|TRBV6-1
CATTGTGTQPQHF
TGTGCCACCACCGGGACAGGGACCCAGCCCCAGCATTTT
>-|-|TRBJ1-2|15|TRBV19
CASSIDMQGTYGYTF
TGTGCCAGTAGTATAGATATGCAGGGCACCTATGGCTACACCTTC
>-|TRBD2|TRBJ2-1|14|TRBV9
CASAEAGGPEEQFF
TGTGCCAGCGCCGAAGCGGGAGGGCCGGAGGAGCAGTTCTTC